The source of this TCR beta chain is a study of Tregs in tolerant kidney transplant recipients (dated by TCRdb to about 2019). Concerning the study at large: Related donors were used in the transplants with nonmyeloablative bone marrow transplantation, and mixed chimerism was transient in the human trials. Before combined kidney and bone marrow transplantation, this study identified donor-specific regulatory T cells using TCRbeta sequencing and then followed those same cells after transplant. Overall study results and their limits: Donor-specific Treg expansion was found to exceed global Treg expansion in tolerant patients, suggesting antigen-driven rather than nonspecific expansion. PCR primers changed over time for some patients, so nucleotide-level comparison across those patients' samples was not possible. Biological reproducibility was not directly addressed, though technical replication error appeared minimal. The study was constrained by small patient numbers, and validation of the findings is required in larger populations and under other immunosuppression protocols. Expanding Tregs with activated donor B cells appeared to identify the most biologically relevant and donor-specific TCRbeta repertoire.

CDR1 and CDR2, per the germline V gene (reference sequence), are GTSNPN and SVGIG. The CDR3 contains 15 residues, cysteine and phenylalanine counted. Only CDR3 DNA remains: 45 bases, in frame from the first base. Trimming at the junction amounts to 5 bases on V and 0 bases on J, and the germline ends lie 16 bases apart. The meaning of the sample's time point label: blood sample drawn before combined kidney and bone marrow transplant. Thawed PBMCs were FACS-sorted into unstimulated Tregs (CD4+CD25+CD127-), CD4+ non-Tregs (CD4+CD25-), CD4 cells and CD8 cells. The patients were a handful of recipients of combined kidney and bone marrow transplants from the ITN036ST trial, and samples were available only from these trial subjects. Healthy control blood was processed to PBMCs by Ficoll density gradient and cryopreserved, and patient PBMCs were collected before and after transplant. For this clone: Which antigen it targets is not known. Base qualities are not recorded, but no much larger clone differs from it by a single base.

Genomic DNA was extracted from sorted cells with the QIAGEN DNeasy Blood and Tissue Kit for TCRbeta CDR3 sequencing. High-throughput TCRbeta CDR3 sequencing was carried out commercially through immunoSEQ, with PCR amplification with bias correction and internal controls included. The original pipeline was this. Unique productive TCRbeta sequences were defined by CDR3 nucleotide sequence where primers matched, otherwise by CDR3 amino acid sequence with Vbeta and Jbeta genes. To correct for sorting error, sequences found in more than one sorted population at a frequency ratio of 2:1 or less were discarded, and the remaining shared sequences were assigned to the population with the higher frequency. Sequences were defined as donor-reactive when expanded at least 5-fold in CFSE-low cells versus unstimulated cells and present at a frequency of at least 0.01% in CFSE-low cells. Jensen-Shannon divergence calculated on the top 100 TCRbeta sequences ranked by frequency was used to measure repertoire divergence. For samples with multiple sequencing runs, sorting error was corrected separately for each run before the runs were pooled. TCRdb obtained this table from immuneACCESS and retained in-frame rearrangements with V and J assigned. These tables miss some clones; where compared with another copy, unresolved V genes account for less than half of the shortfall, and the remainder is unexplained. V and J calls and clone size are given by that table; D and trimming were obtained from the DNA. Counted in this sample were some 71,000 clones; about 88% of them appeared once. The ten biggest clones cover 0.35% to 0.5% of the sample.

The specimen was CD4+ T cells from blood, collected before the transplant. This chain joins TRBV30 to TRBJ1-1; the D gene cannot be resolved reliably. The clonotype comes from a human donor who received a combined kidney and bone marrow transplant. CDR3 sequence: CAWAPGRAMNTEAFF. The DNA is as follows: TGTGCCTGGGCCCCCGGGCGGGCGATGAACACTGAAGCTTTCTTT.